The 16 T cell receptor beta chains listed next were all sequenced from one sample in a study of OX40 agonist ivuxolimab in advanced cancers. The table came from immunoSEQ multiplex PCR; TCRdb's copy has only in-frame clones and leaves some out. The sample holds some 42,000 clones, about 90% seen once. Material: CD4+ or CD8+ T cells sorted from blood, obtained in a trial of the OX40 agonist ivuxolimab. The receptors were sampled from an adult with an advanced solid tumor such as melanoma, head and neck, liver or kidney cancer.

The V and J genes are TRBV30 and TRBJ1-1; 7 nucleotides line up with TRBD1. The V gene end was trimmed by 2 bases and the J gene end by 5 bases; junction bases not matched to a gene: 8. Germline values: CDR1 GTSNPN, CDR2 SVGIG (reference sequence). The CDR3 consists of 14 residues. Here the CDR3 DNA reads TGTGCCTGGAGTACCTACAGGGGTCGGACTGAAGCTTTCTTT. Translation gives CAWSTYRGRTEAFF.

CDR3: CASRFTGSGANVLTF. CDR3 nucleotide sequence: TGTGCCAGCAGATTTACAGGTTCTGGGGCCAACGTCCTGACTTTC. The J gene is TRBJ2-6, the V gene TRBV7-9; TRBD1 is a possible D gene (5 bases). V was cut by 6 bases and J by 1 base, with 10 bases left in between. The CDR3 contains 15 residues. CDR1 and CDR2 from the germline V gene are SEHNR and FQNEAQ (reference sequence).

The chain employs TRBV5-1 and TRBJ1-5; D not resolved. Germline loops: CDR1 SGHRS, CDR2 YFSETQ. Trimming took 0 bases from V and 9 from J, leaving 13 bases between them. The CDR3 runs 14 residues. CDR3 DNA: TGCGCCAGCAGCTTGGGCCCACCTGAAGGGCCCCAGCATTTT. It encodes CASSLGPPEGPQHF.

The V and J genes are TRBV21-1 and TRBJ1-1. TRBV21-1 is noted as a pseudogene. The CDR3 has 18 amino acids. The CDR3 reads CASSKVLGGTGKNTEAFF. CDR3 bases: TGTGCCAGCAGCAAAGTGTTGGGGGGAACAGGCAAGAACACTGAAGCTTTCTTT.

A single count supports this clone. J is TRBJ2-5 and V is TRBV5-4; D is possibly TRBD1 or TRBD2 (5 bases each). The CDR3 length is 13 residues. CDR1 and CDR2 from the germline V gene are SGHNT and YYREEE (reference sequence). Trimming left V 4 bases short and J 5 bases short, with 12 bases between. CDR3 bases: TGTGCCAGCAGCGCCCGAGGGGAGGAGACCCAGTACTTC. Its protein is CASSARGEETQYF.

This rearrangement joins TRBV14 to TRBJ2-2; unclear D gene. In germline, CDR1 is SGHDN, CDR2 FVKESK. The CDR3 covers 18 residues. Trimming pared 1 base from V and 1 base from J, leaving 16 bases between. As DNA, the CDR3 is TGTGCCAGCAGCCAAGGAAGGTTTGTTAACTGGAACACCGGGGAGCTGTTTTTT. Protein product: CASSQGRFVNWNTGELFF. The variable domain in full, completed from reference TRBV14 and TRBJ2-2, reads EAGVTQFPSHSVIEKGQTVTLRCDPISGHDNLYWYRRVMGKEIKFLLHFVKESKQDESGMPNNRFLAERTGGTYSTLKVQPAELEDSGVYFCASSQGRFVNWNTGELFFGEGSRLTVL.

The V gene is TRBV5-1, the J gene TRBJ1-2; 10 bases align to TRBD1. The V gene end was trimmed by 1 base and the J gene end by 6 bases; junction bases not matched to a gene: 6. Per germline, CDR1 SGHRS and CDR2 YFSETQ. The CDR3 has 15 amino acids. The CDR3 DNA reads TGCGCCAGCAGCTTGCGGGACAGGGGCTTCAATGGCTACACCTTC. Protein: CASSLRDRGFNGYTF.

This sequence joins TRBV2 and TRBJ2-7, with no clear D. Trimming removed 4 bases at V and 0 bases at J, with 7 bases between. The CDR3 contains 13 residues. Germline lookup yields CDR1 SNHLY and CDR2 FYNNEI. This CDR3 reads CASSATASYEQYF. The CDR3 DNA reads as TGTGCCAGCAGTGCAACGGCCTCCTACGAGCAGTACTTC.

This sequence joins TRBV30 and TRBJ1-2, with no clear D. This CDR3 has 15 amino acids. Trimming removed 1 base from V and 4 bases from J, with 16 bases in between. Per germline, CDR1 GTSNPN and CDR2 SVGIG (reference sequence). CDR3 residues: CAWSGPAGSVYGYTF. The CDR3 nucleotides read TGTGCCTGGAGTGGTCCGGCAGGTAGCGTCTATGGCTACACCTTC. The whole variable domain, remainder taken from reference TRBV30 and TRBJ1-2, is SQTIHQWPATLVQPVGSPLSLECTVEGTSNPNLYWYRQAAGRGLQLLFYSVGIGQISSEVPQNLSASRPQDRQFILSSKKLLLSDSGFYLCAWSGPAGSVYGYTFGSGTRLTVV.

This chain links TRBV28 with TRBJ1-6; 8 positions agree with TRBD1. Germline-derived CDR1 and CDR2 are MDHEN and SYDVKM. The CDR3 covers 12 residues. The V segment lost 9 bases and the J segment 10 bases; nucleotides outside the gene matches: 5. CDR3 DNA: TGTGCCAGTCGGACAGGGAACTCACCCCTCCACTTT. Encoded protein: CASRTGNSPLHF.

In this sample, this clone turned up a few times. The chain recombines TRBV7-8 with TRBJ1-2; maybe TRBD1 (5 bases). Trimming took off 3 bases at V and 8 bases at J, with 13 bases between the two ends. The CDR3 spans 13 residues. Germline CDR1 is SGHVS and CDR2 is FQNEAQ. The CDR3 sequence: CASSLGPPGGYTF. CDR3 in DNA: TGTGCCAGCAGCTTGGGACCTCCAGGAGGCTACACCTTC.

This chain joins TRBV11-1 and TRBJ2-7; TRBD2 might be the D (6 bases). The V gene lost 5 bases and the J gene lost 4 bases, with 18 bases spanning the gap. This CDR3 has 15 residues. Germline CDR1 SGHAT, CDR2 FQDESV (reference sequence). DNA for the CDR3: TGTGCCAGCAGCCCGGGGTTGGGAGGAGGTTACGAGCAGTACTTC. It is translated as CASSPGLGGGYEQYF.

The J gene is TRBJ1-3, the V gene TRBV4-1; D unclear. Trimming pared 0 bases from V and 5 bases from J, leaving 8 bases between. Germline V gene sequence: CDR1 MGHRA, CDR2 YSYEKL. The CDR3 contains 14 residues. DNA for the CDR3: TGCGCCAGCAGCCAAGAAGAGAGGCGAAACACCATATATTTT. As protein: CASSQEERRNTIYF.

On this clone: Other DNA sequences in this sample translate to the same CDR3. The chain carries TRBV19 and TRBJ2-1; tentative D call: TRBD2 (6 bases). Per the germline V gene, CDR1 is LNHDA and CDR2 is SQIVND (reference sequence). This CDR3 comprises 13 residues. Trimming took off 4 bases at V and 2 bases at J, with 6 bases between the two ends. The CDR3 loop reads CASSSGTYNEQFF. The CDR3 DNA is TGTGCCAGTAGTAGCGGGACCTACAATGAGCAGTTCTTC.

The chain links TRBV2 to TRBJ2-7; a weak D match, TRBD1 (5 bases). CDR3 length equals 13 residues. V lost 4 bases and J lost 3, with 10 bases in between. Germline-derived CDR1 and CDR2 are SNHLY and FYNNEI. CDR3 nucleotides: TGTGCCAGCAGTGTAGGGGATGGCTACGAGCAGTACTTC. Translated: CASSVGDGYEQYF. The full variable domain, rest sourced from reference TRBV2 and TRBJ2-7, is EPEVTQTPSHQVTQMGQEVILRCVPISNHLYFYWYRQILGQKVEFLVSFYNNEISEKSEIFDDQFSVERPDGSNFTLKIRSTKLEDSAMYFCASSVGDGYEQYFGPGTRLTVT.

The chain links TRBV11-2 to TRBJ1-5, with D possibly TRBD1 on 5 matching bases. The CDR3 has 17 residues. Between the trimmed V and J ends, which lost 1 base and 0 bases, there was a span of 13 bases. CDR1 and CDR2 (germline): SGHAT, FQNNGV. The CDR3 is CASSLGVRGYSNQPQHF. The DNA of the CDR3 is TGTGCCAGCAGCTTAGGGGTTAGGGGATATAGCAATCAGCCCCAGCATTTT. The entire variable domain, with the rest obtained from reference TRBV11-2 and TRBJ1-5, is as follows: EAGVAQSPRYKIIEKRQSVAFWCNPISGHATLYWYQQILGQGPKLLIQFQNNGVVDDSQLPKDRFSAERLKGVDSTLKIQPAKLEDSAVYLCASSLGVRGYSNQPQHFGDGTRLSIL.